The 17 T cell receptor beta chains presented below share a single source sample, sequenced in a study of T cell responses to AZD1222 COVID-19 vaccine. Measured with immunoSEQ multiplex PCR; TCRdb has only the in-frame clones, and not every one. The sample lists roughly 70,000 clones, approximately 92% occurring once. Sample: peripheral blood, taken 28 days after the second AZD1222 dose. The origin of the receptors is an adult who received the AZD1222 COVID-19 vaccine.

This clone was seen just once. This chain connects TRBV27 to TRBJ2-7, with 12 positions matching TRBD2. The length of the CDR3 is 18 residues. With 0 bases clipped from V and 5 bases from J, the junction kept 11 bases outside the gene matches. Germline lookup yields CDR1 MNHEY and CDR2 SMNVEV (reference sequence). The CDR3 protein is CASSLSGLAGGPGNEQYF. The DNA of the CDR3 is TGTGCCAGCAGTTTATCTGGTCTAGCGGGGGGGCCCGGTAACGAGCAGTACTTC.

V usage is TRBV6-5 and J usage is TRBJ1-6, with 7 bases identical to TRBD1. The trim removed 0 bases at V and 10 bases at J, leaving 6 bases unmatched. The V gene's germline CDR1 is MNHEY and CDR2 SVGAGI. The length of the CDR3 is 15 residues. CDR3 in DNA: TGTGCCAGCAGTTACTCGACAGGGACGCAGTCACCCCTCCACTTT. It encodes CASSYSTGTQSPLHF.

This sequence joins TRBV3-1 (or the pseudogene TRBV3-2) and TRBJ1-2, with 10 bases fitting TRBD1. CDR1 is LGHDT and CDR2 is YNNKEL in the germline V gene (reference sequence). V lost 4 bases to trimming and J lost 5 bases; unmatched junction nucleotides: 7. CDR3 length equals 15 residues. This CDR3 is CASSRRGQGGYGYTF. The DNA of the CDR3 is TGTGCCAGCAGCCGAAGAGGACAGGGGGGATATGGCTACACCTTC.

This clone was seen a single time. The CDR3: CASRPHGGSPLHF. As DNA, the CDR3 is TGTGCCAGCAGGCCCCATGGAGGTTCACCCCTCCACTTT. The rearrangement joins TRBV5-4 to TRBJ1-6, with no clear D. CDR3 length: 13 residues. Germline V gives CDR1 SGHNT, CDR2 YYREEE (reference sequence). The V gene lost 5 bases and the J gene lost 9 bases, with 12 bases spanning the gap.

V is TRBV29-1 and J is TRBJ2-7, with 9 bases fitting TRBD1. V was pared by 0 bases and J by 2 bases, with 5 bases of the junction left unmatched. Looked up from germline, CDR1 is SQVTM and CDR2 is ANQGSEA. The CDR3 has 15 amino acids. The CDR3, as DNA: TGCAGCGTTGAAGAGTGGACAGGGGCGACCTACGAGCAGTACTTC. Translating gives CSVEEWTGATYEQYF.

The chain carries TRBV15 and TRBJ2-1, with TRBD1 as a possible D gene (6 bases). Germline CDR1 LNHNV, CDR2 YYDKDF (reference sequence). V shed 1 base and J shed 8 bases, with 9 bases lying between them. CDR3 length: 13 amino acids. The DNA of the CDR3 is TGTGCCACCAGCAGAGCAGGGGTTGATGAGCAGTTCTTC. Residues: CATSRAGVDEQFF. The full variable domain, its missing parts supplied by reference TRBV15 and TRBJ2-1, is DAMVIQNPRYQVTQFGKPVTLSCSQTLNHNVMYWYQQKSSQAPKLLFHYYDKDFNNEADTPDNFQSRRPNTSFCFLDIRSPGLGDTAMYLCATSRAGVDEQFFGPGTRLTVL.

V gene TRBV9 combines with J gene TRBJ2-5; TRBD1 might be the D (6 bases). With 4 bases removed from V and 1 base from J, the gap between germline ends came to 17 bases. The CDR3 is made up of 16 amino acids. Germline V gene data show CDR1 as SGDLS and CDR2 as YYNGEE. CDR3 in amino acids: CASSPRWTARQETQYF. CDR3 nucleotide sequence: TGTGCCAGCAGCCCCAGGTGGACAGCCCGCCAAGAGACCCAGTACTTC.

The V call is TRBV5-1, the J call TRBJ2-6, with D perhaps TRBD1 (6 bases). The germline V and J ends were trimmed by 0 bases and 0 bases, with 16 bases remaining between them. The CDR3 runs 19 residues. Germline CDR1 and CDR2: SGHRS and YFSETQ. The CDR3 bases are TGCGCCAGCAGCTTGGAAAGGGAGACAGGTCTCTCTGGGGCCAACGTCCTGACTTTC. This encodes CASSLERETGLSGANVLTF. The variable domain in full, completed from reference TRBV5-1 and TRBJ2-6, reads KAGVTQTPRYLIKTRGQQVTLSCSPISGHRSVSWYQQTPGQGLQFLFEYFSETQRNKGNFPGRFSGRQFSNSRSEMNVSTLELGDSALYLCASSLERETGLSGANVLTFGAGSRLTVL.

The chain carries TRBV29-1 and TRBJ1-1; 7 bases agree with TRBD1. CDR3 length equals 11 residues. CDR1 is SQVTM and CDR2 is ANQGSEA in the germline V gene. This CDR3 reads CTGGSNTEAFF. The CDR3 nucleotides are TGCACAGGGGGGTCGAACACTGAAGCTTTCTTT.

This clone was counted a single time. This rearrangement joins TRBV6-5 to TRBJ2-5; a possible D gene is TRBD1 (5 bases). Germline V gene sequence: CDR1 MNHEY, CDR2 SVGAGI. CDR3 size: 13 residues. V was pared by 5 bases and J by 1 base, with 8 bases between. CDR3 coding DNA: TGTGCCAGCAGTCGGACATTCCAAGAGACCCAGTACTTC. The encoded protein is CASSRTFQETQYF.

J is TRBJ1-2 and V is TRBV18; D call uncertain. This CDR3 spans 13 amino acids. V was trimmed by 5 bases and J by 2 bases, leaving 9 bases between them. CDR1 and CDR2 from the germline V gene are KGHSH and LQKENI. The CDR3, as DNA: TGTGCCAGCTCAGAACAGTCCAACTATGGCTACACCTTC. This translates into CASSEQSNYGYTF.

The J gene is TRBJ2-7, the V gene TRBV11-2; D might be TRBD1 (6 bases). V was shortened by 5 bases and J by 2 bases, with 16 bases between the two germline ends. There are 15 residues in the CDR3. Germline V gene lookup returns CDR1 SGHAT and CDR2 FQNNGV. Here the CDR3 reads CASSPGTWGPYEQYV. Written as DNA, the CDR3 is TGTGCCAGCAGCCCCGGGACATGGGGTCCCTACGAGCAGTACGTC.

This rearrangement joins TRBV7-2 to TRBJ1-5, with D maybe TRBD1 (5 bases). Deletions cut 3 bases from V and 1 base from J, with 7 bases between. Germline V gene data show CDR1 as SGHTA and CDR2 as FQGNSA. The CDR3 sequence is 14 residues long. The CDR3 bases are TGTGCCAGCAGCTTCCAGGGAAGCAATCAGCCCCAGCATTTT. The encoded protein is CASSFQGSNQPQHF.

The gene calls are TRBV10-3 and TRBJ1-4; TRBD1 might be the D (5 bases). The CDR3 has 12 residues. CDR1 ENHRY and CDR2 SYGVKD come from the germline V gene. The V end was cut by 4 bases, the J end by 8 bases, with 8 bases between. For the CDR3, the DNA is TGTGCCATCAGTGGCGACAGCGAAAAACTGTTTTTT. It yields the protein CAISGDSEKLFF.

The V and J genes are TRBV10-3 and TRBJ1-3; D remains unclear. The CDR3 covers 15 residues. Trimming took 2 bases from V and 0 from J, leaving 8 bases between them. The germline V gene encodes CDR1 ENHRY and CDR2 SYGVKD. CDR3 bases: TGTGCCATCAGTGAGGGGCAGAGCTCTGGAAACACCATATATTTT. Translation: CAISEGQSSGNTIYF.

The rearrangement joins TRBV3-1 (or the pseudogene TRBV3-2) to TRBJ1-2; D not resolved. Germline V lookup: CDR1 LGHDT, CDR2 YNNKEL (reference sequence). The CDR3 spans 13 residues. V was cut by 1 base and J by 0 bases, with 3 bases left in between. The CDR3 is CASSQGSNYGYTF. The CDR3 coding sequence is TGTGCCAGCAGCCAAGGGTCTAACTATGGCTACACCTTC.

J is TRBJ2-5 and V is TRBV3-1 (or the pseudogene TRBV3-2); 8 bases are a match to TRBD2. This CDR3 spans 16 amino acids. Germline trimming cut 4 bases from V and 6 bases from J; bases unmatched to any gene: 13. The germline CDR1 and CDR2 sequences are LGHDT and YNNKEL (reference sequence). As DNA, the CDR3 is TGTGCCAGCAGCCCATTATTAGCGGGAAATGAGAAGACCCAGTACTTC. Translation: CASSPLLAGNEKTQYF.